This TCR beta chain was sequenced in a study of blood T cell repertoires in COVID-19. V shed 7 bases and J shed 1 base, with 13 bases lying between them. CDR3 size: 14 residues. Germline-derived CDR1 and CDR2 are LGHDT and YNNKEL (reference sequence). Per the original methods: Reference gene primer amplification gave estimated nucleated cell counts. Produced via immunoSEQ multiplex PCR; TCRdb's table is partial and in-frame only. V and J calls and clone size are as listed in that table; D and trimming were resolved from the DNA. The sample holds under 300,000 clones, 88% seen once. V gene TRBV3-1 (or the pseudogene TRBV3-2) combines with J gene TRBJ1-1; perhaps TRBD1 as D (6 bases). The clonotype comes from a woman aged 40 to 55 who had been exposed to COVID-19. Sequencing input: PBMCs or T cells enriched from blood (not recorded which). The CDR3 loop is CASNDPGENTEAFF. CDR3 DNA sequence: TGTGCCAGCAATGATCCAGGGGAGAACACTGAAGCTTTCTTT.